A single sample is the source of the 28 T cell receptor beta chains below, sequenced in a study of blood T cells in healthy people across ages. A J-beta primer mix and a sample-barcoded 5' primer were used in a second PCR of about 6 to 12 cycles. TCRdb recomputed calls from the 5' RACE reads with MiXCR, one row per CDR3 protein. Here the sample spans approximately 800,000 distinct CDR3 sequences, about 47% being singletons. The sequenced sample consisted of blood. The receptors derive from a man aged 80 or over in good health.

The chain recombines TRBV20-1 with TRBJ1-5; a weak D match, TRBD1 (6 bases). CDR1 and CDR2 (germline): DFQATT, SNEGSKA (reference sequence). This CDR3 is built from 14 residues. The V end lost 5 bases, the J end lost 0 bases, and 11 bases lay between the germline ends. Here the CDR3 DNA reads TGCAGTGCTTACCGACAGGATAGCAATCAGCCCCAGCATTTT. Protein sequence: CSAYRQDSNQPQHF.

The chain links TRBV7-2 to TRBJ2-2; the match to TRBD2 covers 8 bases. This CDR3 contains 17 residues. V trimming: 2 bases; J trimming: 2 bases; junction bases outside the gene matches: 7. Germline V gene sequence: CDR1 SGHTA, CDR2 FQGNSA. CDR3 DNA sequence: TGTGCCAGCAGCTTACTTATGACTAGCGTCAACACCGGGGAGCTGTTTTTT. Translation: CASSLLMTSVNTGELFF.

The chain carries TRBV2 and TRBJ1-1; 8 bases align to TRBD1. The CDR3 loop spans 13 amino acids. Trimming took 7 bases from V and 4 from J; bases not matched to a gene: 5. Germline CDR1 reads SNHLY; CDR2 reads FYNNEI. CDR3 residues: CASTGQGGTEAFF. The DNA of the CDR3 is TGTGCCAGCACAGGACAGGGCGGCACTGAAGCTTTCTTT.

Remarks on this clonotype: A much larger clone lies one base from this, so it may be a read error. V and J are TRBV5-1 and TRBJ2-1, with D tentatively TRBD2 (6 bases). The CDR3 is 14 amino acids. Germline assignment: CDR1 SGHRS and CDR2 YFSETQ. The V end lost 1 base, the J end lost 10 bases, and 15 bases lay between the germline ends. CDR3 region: CASSLTRDSYEQFF. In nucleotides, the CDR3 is TGCGCCAGCAGCTTGACGCGGGACTCCTACGAGCAGTTCTTC.

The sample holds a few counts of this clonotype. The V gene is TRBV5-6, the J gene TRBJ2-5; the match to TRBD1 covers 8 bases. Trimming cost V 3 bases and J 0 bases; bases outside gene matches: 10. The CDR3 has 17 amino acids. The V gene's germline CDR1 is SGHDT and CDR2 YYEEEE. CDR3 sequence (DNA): TGTGCCAGCAGCTATGGAACCGGGACAGGAAACCAAGAGACCCAGTACTTC. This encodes CASSYGTGTGNQETQYF. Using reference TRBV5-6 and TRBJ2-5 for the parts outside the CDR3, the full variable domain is DAGVTQSPTHLIKTRGQQVTLRCSPKSGHDTVSWYQQALGQGPQFIFQYYEEEERQRGNFPDRFSGHQFPNYSSELNVNALLLGDSALYLCASSYGTGTGNQETQYFGPGTRLLVL.

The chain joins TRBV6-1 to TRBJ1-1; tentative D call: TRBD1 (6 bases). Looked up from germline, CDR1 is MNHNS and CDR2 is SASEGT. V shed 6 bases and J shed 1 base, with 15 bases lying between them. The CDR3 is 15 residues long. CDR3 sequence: CASSSQGAGNTEAFF. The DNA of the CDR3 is TGTGCCAGCAGCTCACAGGGTGCGGGGAACACTGAAGCTTTCTTT.

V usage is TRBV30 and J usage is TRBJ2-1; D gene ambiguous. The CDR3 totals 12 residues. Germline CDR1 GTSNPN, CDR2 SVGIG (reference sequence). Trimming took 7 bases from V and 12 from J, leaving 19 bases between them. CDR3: CAYREWLGRQFF. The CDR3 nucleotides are TGTGCCTACCGTGAATGGCTGGGAAGGCAGTTCTTC. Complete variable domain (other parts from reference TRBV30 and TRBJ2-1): SQTIHQWPATLVQPVGSPLSLECTVEGTSNPNLYWYRQAAGRGLQLLFYSVGIGQISSEVPQNLSASRPQDRQFILSSKKLLLSDSGFYLCAYREWLGRQFFGPGTRLTVL.

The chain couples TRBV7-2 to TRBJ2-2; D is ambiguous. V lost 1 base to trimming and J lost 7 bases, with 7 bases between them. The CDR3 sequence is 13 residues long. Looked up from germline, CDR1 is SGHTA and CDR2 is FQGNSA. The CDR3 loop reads CASSLVSIGELFF. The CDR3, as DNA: TGTGCCAGCAGCTTAGTCTCCATCGGGGAGCTGTTTTTT.

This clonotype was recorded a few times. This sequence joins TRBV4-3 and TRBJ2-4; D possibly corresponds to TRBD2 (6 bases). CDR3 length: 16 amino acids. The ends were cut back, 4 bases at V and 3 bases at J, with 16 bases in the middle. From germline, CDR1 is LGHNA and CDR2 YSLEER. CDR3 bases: TGCGCCAGCAGCCCCCGACTAGGAATGGGCAAAAACATTCAGTACTTC. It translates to CASSPRLGMGKNIQYF.

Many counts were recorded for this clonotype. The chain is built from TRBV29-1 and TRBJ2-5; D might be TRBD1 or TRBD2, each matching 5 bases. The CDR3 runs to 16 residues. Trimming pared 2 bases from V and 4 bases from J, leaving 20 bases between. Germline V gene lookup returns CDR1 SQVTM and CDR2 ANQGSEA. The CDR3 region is CSVENSWRGEVETQYF. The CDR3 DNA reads TGCAGCGTTGAAAACTCGTGGAGAGGGGAAGTAGAGACCCAGTACTTC.

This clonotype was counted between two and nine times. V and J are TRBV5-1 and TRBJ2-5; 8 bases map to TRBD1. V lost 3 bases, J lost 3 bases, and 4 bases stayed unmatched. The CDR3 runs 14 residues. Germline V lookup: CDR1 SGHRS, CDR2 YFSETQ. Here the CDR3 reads CASSSPGQEETQYF. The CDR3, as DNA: TGCGCCAGCAGCTCACCGGGACAGGAAGAGACCCAGTACTTC.

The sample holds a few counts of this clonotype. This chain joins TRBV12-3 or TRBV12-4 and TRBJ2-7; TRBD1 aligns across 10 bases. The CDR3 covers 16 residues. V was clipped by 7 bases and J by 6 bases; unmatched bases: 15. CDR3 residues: CASTRPGQGTPAEQYF. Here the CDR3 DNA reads TGTGCCAGCACCCGCCCGGGACAGGGGACCCCCGCCGAGCAGTACTTC.

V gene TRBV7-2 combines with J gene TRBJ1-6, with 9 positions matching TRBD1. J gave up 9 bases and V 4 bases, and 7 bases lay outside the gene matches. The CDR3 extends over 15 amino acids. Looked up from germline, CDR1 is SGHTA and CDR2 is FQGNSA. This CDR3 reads CASSSGTGIGSPLHF. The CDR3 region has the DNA TGTGCCAGCAGCTCCGGGACAGGGATAGGTTCACCCCTCCACTTT.

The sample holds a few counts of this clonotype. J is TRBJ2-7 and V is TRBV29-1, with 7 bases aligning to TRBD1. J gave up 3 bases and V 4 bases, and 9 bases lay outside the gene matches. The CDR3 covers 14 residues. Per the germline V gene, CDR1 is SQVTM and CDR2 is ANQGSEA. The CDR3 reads CSVVGDSPFYEQYF. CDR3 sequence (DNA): TGCAGCGTTGTGGGGGACAGCCCGTTCTACGAGCAGTACTTC.

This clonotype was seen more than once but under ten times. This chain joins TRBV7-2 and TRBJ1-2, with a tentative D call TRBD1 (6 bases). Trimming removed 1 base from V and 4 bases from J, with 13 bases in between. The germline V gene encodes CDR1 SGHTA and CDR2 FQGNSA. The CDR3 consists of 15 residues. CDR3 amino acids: CASSLGTATPYGYTF. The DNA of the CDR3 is TGTGCCAGCAGCTTAGGGACAGCCACCCCCTATGGCTACACCTTC. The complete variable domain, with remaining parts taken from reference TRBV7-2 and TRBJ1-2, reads GAGVSQSPSNKVTEKGKDVELRCDPISGHTALYWYRQSLGQGLEFLIYFQGNSAPDKSGLPSDRFSAERTGGSVSTLTIQRTQQEDSAVYLCASSLGTATPYGYTFGSGTRLTVV.

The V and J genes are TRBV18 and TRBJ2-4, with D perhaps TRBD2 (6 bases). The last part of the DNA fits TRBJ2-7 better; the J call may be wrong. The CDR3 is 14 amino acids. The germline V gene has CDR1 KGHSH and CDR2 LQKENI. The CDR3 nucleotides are TGTGCCAGCTCACCGGGGCGGGGTACCTACGAGCAGTACTTC. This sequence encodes CASSPGRGTYEQYF.

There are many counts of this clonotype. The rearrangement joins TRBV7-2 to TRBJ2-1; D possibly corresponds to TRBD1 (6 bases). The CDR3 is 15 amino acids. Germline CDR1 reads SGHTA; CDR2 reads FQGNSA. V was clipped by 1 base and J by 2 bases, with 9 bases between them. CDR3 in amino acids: CASSLGDTPYNEQFF. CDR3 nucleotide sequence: TGTGCCAGCAGCTTAGGGGACACACCCTACAATGAGCAGTTCTTC.

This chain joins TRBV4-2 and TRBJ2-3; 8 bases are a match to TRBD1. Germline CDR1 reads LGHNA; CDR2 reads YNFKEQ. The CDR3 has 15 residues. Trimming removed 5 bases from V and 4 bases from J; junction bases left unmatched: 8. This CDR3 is CASSSRTGKADTQYF. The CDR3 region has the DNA TGTGCCAGCAGCAGCCGGACAGGGAAGGCAGATACGCAGTATTTT.

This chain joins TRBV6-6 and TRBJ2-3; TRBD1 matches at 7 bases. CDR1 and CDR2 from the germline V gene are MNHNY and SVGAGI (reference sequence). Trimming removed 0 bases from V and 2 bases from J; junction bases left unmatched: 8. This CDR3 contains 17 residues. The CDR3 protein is CASSYSSLTGDTDTQYF. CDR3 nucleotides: TGTGCCAGCAGTTACTCGTCACTTACAGGGGACACAGATACGCAGTATTTT.

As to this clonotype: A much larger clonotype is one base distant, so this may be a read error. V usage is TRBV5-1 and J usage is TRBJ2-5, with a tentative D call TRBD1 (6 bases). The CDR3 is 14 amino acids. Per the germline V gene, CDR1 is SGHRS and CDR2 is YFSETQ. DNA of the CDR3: TGCGTCAGCAGCCCGGACAGTAACCAAGAGACCCAGTACTTC. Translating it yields CVSSPDSNQETQYF.

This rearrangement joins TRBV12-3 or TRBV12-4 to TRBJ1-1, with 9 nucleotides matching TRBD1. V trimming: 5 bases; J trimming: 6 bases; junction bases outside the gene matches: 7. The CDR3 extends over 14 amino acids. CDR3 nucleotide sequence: TGTGCCAGCAGTAGGACAGGGGAGGGAGCTGAAGCTTTCTTT. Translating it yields CASSRTGEGAEAFF.

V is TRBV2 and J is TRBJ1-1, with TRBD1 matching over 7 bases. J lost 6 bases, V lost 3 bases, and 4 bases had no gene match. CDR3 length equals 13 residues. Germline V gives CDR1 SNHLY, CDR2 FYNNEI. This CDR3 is CASSETGQAEAFF. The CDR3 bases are TGTGCCAGCAGTGAGACAGGACAGGCTGAAGCTTTCTTT. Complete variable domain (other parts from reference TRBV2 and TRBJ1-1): EPEVTQTPSHQVTQMGQEVILRCVPISNHLYFYWYRQILGQKVEFLVSFYNNEISEKSEIFDDQFSVERPDGSNFTLKIRSTKLEDSAMYFCASSETGQAEAFFGQGTRLTVV.

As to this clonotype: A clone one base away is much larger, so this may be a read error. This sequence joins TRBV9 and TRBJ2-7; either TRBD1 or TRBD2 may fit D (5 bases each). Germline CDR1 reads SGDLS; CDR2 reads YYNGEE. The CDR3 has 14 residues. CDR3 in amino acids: CASSVAGLSCEQYF. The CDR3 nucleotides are TGTGCCAGCAGCGTAGCGGGGCTCTCCTGCGAGCAGTACTTC.

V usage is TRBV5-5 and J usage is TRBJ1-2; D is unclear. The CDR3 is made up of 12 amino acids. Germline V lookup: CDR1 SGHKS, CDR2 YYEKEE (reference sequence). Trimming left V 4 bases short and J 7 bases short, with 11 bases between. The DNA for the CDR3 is TGTGCCAGCAGCAGGAACGAGGGTGGCTACACCTTC. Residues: CASSRNEGGYTF.

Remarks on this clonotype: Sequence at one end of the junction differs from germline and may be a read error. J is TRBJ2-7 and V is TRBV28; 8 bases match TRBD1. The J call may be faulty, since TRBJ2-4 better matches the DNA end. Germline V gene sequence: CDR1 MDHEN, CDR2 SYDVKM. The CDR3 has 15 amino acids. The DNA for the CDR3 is TGTACCAGCACCGTAGGGGGGACAGGACAAAACATTCAGTACTTC. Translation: CTSTVGGTGQNIQYF.

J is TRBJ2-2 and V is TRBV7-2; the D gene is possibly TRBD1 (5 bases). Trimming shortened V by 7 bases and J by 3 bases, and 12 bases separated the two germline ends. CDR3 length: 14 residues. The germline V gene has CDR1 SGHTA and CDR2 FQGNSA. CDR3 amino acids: CASISTVHTGELFF. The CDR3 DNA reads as TGTGCCAGCATCTCGACAGTCCACACCGGGGAGCTGTTTTTT.

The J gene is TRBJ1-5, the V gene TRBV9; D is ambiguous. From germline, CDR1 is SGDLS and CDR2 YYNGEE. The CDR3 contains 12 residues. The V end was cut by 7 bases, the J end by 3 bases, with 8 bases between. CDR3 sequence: CASGTYNQPQHF. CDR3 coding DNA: TGTGCCAGCGGCACATACAATCAGCCCCAGCATTTT.

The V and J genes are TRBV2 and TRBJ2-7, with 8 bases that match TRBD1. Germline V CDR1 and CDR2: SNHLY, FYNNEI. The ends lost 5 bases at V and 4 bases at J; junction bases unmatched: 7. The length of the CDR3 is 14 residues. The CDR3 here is CASSKTGDGYEQYF. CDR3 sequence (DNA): TGTGCCAGCAGTAAGACAGGGGACGGGTACGAGCAGTACTTC. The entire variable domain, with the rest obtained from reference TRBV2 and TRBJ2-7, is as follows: EPEVTQTPSHQVTQMGQEVILRCVPISNHLYFYWYRQILGQKVEFLVSFYNNEISEKSEIFDDQFSVERPDGSNFTLKIRSTKLEDSAMYFCASSKTGDGYEQYFGPGTRLTVT.